These 20 T cell receptor beta chains originate from one sample sequenced in a study of blood T cell repertoires in COVID-19. Clones were read by immunoSEQ multiplex PCR, and TCRdb kept only the in-frame ones, dropping some. Here the sample spans about 320,000 clones, over 75% being singletons. The sample comprised peripheral blood. Receptors originate from a human donor in a cohort sampled during active COVID-19.

J is TRBJ2-3 and V is TRBV3-1 (or the pseudogene TRBV3-2); D remains ambiguous. The CDR3 covers 15 residues. Germline-derived CDR1 and CDR2 are LGHDT and YNNKEL (reference sequence). V was clipped by 0 bases and J by 1 base, with 8 bases between them. CDR3 DNA sequence: TGTGCCAGCAGCCAAGATGGGCGAGGCACAGATACGCAGTATTTT. Its translation: CASSQDGRGTDTQYF.

J is TRBJ2-7 and V is TRBV6-2 or TRBV6-3, with 8 bases fitting TRBD1. The V gene end was trimmed by 5 bases and the J gene end by 8 bases; junction bases not matched to a gene: 8. Germline CDR1 and CDR2: MNHEY and SVGEGT. CDR3 length: 13 residues. DNA for the CDR3: TGTGCCAGCAGTGCGACAGGGGCCGAGCAGCAGTACTTC. Amino acid sequence: CASSATGAEQQYF.

V gene TRBV19 combines with J gene TRBJ2-7, with D maybe TRBD2 (5 bases). CDR1 is LNHDA, CDR2 SQIVND, per germline (reference sequence). CDR3 length equals 11 residues. The ends were cut back, 4 bases at V and 6 bases at J, with 7 bases in the middle. The CDR3 region has the DNA TGTGCCAGTAGTAGCCGGGGCGAGCAGTACTTC. Its translation: CASSSRGEQYF.

J is TRBJ1-2 and V is TRBV28, with a tentative D call TRBD1 (5 bases). The V end was cut by 3 bases, the J end by 6 bases, with 11 bases between. The length of the CDR3 is 13 residues. Germline V gene sequence: CDR1 MDHEN, CDR2 SYDVKM. The CDR3 loop is CASSFGTGNGYTF. The CDR3 DNA follows: TGTGCCAGCAGTTTTGGAACAGGAAATGGCTACACCTTC.

V and J are TRBV4-2 and TRBJ2-3; maybe TRBD1 (5 bases). Germline loops: CDR1 LGHNA, CDR2 YNFKEQ. CDR3 length: 15 amino acids. V was clipped by 4 bases and J by 2 bases, with 13 bases between them. In DNA, the CDR3 is TGTGCCAGCAGCCCGCCCACAGGCGCCACAGATACGCAGTATTTT. Translating it yields CASSPPTGATDTQYF.

The chain recombines TRBV7-3 with TRBJ2-2, with a weak D call TRBD2 (6 bases). The CDR3 contains 15 residues. Trimming stripped 1 base from V and 6 bases from J, with 12 bases between. Germline V gene sequence: CDR1 SGHTA, CDR2 FQGTGA. The CDR3 here is CASSLSGEIAGELFF. The CDR3 DNA reads as TGTGCCAGCAGCTTAAGCGGGGAGATAGCCGGGGAGCTGTTTTTT.

The genes are TRBV7-8 and TRBJ2-3, with 12 bases fitting TRBD2. Germline CDR1 is SGHVS and CDR2 is FQNEAQ. V was pared by 4 bases and J by 5 bases, with 7 bases of the junction left unmatched. The CDR3 runs 16 residues. The CDR3 region is CASSSSSGGAGDTQYF. The CDR3 region has the DNA TGTGCCAGCAGCTCCTCTAGCGGGGGGGCCGGAGATACGCAGTATTTT.

This clone was found a few times. The CDR3 nucleotides read TGCGCCAGCAGCTTGGAAGGGGCTGGTAATTCACCCCTCCACTTT. It codes for CASSLEGAGNSPLHF. The V gene is TRBV5-1, the J gene TRBJ1-6; D is possibly TRBD1 (5 bases). The CDR3 is 15 residues long. Germline V gene sequence: CDR1 SGHRS, CDR2 YFSETQ. Trimming cost V 0 bases and J 6 bases, with 10 bases left between them.

This rearrangement joins TRBV4-2 to TRBJ1-2; D is unclear. CDR1 and CDR2 from the germline V gene are LGHNA and YNFKEQ. Trimming shortened V by 0 bases and J by 7 bases, and 6 bases separated the two germline ends. CDR3 length: 12 amino acids. The chain's CDR3 is CASSQDIVGYTF. The CDR3 nucleotides are TGTGCCAGCAGCCAAGATATAGTTGGCTACACCTTC.

This chain connects TRBV5-1 to TRBJ2-2; unclear D gene. Germline values: CDR1 SGHRS, CDR2 YFSETQ. Trimming removed 6 bases from V and 7 bases from J, with 7 bases in between. The length of the CDR3 is 11 residues. CDR3 DNA sequence: TGCGCCAGCACCTCTTACGGGGAGCTGTTTTTT. Encoded protein: CASTSYGELFF.

V is TRBV5-8 and J is TRBJ2-1; D might be TRBD1 (6 bases). Germline values: CDR1 SGHTS, CDR2 YDEGEE. The CDR3 is made up of 15 amino acids. Trimming removed 2 bases from V and 1 base from J, with 10 bases in between. CDR3 DNA sequence: TGTGCCAGCAGCTTTAGGGGGTCTTCCTACAATGAGCAGTTCTTC. The encoded protein is CASSFRGSSYNEQFF.

The V and J genes are TRBV5-1 and TRBJ1-1, with 8 nucleotides matching TRBD1. Trimming took 4 bases from V and 7 from J; bases not matched to a gene: 9. The CDR3 totals 14 residues. The germline gives CDR1 SGHRS, CDR2 YFSETQ. For the CDR3, the DNA is TGCGCCAGCAGCATAAACCTCGGACAGGGTGAAGCTTTCTTT. Protein product: CASSINLGQGEAFF.

The chain has TRBV6-5 and TRBJ1-1; a weak D match, TRBD1 (5 bases). The CDR3 has 14 amino acids. V lost 5 bases to trimming and J lost 3 bases, with 13 bases between them. Per germline, CDR1 MNHEY and CDR2 SVGAGI. The CDR3 region has the DNA TGTGCCAGCAGTAGGGGTGGAGAGGACACTGAAGCTTTCTTT. It codes for CASSRGGEDTEAFF.

The rearrangement uses TRBV10-3 and TRBJ2-7; 7 bases agree with TRBD1. Germline loops: CDR1 ENHRY, CDR2 SYGVKD. The CDR3 extends over 13 amino acids. V shed 4 bases, J shed 2 bases, and the junction held 2 bases outside the gene matches. CDR3 in amino acids: CAISGGQTYEQYF. DNA of the CDR3: TGTGCCATCAGTGGGGGACAGACCTACGAGCAGTACTTC.

The V gene is TRBV10-2, the J gene TRBJ1-5; D gene unclear. Germline assignment: CDR1 WSHSY and CDR2 SAAADI. This CDR3 is 12 amino acids long. V gave up 8 bases and J gave up 3 bases, with 8 bases separating them. CDR3 DNA: TGCGCCAGCTCACAAAACAATCAGCCCCAGCATTTT. It specifies CASSQNNQPQHF.

This chain joins TRBV25-1 and TRBJ1-2; 8 bases align to TRBD1. The V and J ends lost 4 bases and 3 bases, in that order; junction bases with no gene match: 7. The CDR3 is made up of 15 amino acids. The germline V gene has CDR1 MGHDK and CDR2 SYGVNS. DNA for the CDR3: TGTGCCAGCAGTGGTCAGGGGGCGCGGTACTATGGCTACACCTTC. This encodes CASSGQGARYYGYTF.

The rearrangement uses TRBV7-8 and TRBJ1-2; 9 bases align to TRBD1. V lost 5 bases to trimming and J lost 8 bases; unmatched junction nucleotides: 9. Germline V lookup: CDR1 SGHVS, CDR2 FQNEAQ. CDR3 length: 14 amino acids. CDR3 in amino acids: CASSPKGQGEGYTF. In DNA form, the CDR3 reads TGTGCCAGCAGCCCGAAGGGACAGGGTGAGGGCTACACCTTC.

The chain's CDR3 is CASSQTDLRYGYTF. The CDR3 DNA is TGTGCCAGCTCACAGACAGATCTTCGCTATGGCTACACCTTC. The V and J genes are TRBV18 and TRBJ1-2; weak D call: TRBD1 (5 bases). The ends were cut back, 4 bases at V and 4 bases at J, with 13 bases in the middle. The CDR3 runs to 14 residues. Germline CDR1 and CDR2: KGHSH and LQKENI.

This sequence joins TRBV7-8 and TRBJ2-7; 7 bases map to TRBD1. Germline values: CDR1 SGHVS, CDR2 FQNEAQ. This CDR3 is 17 amino acids long. Trimming cost V 5 bases and J 2 bases; bases outside gene matches: 15. The CDR3 here is CASSLFPRGTATYEQYF. CDR3 in DNA: TGTGCCAGCAGCCTCTTCCCAAGAGGGACAGCAACCTACGAGCAGTACTTC.

The rearrangement uses TRBV24-1 and TRBJ2-5, with TRBD1 matching over 10 bases. With 8 bases clipped from V and 5 bases from J, the junction kept 10 bases outside the gene matches. In germline, CDR1 is KGHDR, CDR2 SFDVKD. The CDR3 is 15 amino acids. The CDR3 here is CATKGGGTGDETQYF. The CDR3 nucleotides read TGTGCCACCAAGGGCGGTGGGACAGGGGACGAGACCCAGTACTTC.